Listed below are T cell receptor beta chains from one sample, sequenced in a study of CD8 T cells in ankylosing spondylitis. Via MiXCR, TCRdb re-called the 5' RACE reads, giving one row per CDR3 protein. The sample lists about 240,000 distinct CDR3 sequences; around 9.2% were seen once. The sample comprised blood, either unsorted or a sorted T cell fraction (not recorded which). These receptors all come from a male donor with ankylosing spondylitis or in good health (not recorded which). Each CDR3 is given with its conserved first and last residue. Each record gives: D gene, J gene, CDR3 length, clone size, V gene, CDR3 DNA, CDR3 protein. The D gene is left open where the match is weak. Clone size is shown for a subset of rows, as once, few, many or a class of expanded clone.

d_gene: -; j_gene: TRBJ2-5; len: 14; abundance: many; v_gene: TRBV7-2; CDR3nt: TGTGCCAGCAGCCCCTACTCGAAGGTAGAGACCCAGTACTTC; CDR3aa: CASSPYSKVETQYF
d_gene: -; j_gene: TRBJ1-1; len: 14; abundance: many; v_gene: TRBV12-3/TRBV12-4; CDR3nt: TGTGCCAGCATCGGTCGGTTCGGGACGGACGAAGCTTTCTTT; CDR3aa: CASIGRFGTDEAFF
d_gene: -; j_gene: TRBJ1-1; len: 14; abundance: -; v_gene: TRBV7-9; CDR3nt: TGTGCCGTAATTGACACGGGGCGAAGGTCTGAAGCTTTCTTT; CDR3aa: CAVIDTGRRSEAFF
d_gene: -; j_gene: TRBJ2-5; len: 14; abundance: -; v_gene: TRBV6-2/TRBV6-3; CDR3nt: TGTGCCAGCAGTTACAGTCGGGTCAGGGAGACCCAGTACTTC; CDR3aa: CASSYSRVRETQYF
d_gene: -; j_gene: TRBJ1-1; len: 13; abundance: many; v_gene: TRBV10-3; CDR3nt: TGTGCCATCAGTGAGTCTTCTTACGGGGAAGCTTTCTTT; CDR3aa: CAISESSYGEAFF
d_gene: -; j_gene: TRBJ2-1; len: 12; abundance: many; v_gene: TRBV12-3/TRBV12-4; CDR3nt: TGTGCCAGCAGTATTTCGGGGAATGAGCAGTTCTTC; CDR3aa: CASSISGNEQFF
d_gene: -; j_gene: TRBJ1-6; len: 16; abundance: -; v_gene: TRBV7-9; CDR3nt: TGTGCCAGCAGCTTATCGGGTGGCTCCTATAATTCACCCCTCCACTTT; CDR3aa: CASSLSGGSYNSPLHF
d_gene: -; j_gene: TRBJ2-7; len: 14; abundance: many; v_gene: TRBV20-1; CDR3nt: TGCAGTGCTAGCGATACAGGGAAAATGTACGAGCAGTACTTC; CDR3aa: CSASDTGKMYEQYF
d_gene: -; j_gene: TRBJ1-2; len: 15; abundance: many; v_gene: TRBV5-1; CDR3nt: TGCGCCAGCAGCTTGACCGGGCGTACTAACTATGGCTACACCTTC; CDR3aa: CASSLTGRTNYGYTF
d_gene: -; j_gene: TRBJ1-1; len: 13; abundance: many; v_gene: TRBV20-1; CDR3nt: TGCACCGCGGCCGGGCTGTCGAACACTGAAGCTTTCTTT; CDR3aa: CTAAGLSNTEAFF
d_gene: -; j_gene: TRBJ2-5; len: 14; abundance: many; v_gene: TRBV14; CDR3nt: TGTGCCAGCAGCCAAGCCTCGATCCGGGAGACCCAGTACTTC; CDR3aa: CASSQASIRETQYF
d_gene: -; j_gene: TRBJ1-1; len: 13; abundance: many; v_gene: TRBV5-1; CDR3nt: TGCGCCAGCAGCTCCGATATGAACACTGAAGCTTTCTTT; CDR3aa: CASSSDMNTEAFF
d_gene: -; j_gene: TRBJ1-2; len: 15; abundance: many; v_gene: TRBV7-9; CDR3nt: TGTGCCAGCAGCAAAGAGGTCAGAACTAACTATGGCTACACCTTC; CDR3aa: CASSKEVRTNYGYTF
d_gene: -; j_gene: TRBJ2-2; len: 19; abundance: many; v_gene: TRBV11-1; CDR3nt: TGTGCCAGCAGCACTAAGGCCCAGGACGTAGCACCGTCACCCGGGGAGCTGTTTTTT; CDR3aa: CASSTKAQDVAPSPGELFF
d_gene: -; j_gene: TRBJ1-4; len: 13; abundance: many; v_gene: TRBV29-1; CDR3nt: TGCAGCGTTGTCCGTGAGGGTGGAGAAAAACTGTTTTTT; CDR3aa: CSVVREGGEKLFF
d_gene: TRBD2; j_gene: TRBJ2-3; len: 14; abundance: -; v_gene: TRBV15; CDR3nt: TGTGCCACCTCGGGACTAGCGGGAGGGGATACGCAGTATTTT; CDR3aa: CATSGLAGGDTQYF
d_gene: -; j_gene: TRBJ1-6; len: 15; abundance: many; v_gene: TRBV7-2; CDR3nt: TGTGCCAGCAGCTTAGGCGTCAGGTCTAATTCACCCCTCCACTTT; CDR3aa: CASSLGVRSNSPLHF
d_gene: -; j_gene: TRBJ1-1; len: 14; abundance: few; v_gene: TRBV7-9; CDR3nt: TGTGCCAGCAGCCCGATCCTCATGAACACTGAAGCTTTCTTT; CDR3aa: CASSPILMNTEAFF
d_gene: TRBD1; j_gene: TRBJ1-5; len: 15; abundance: -; v_gene: TRBV5-6; CDR3nt: TGTGCCAGCAGCTTAAGACAGGGTAACAATCAGCCCCAGCATTTT; CDR3aa: CASSLRQGNNQPQHF
d_gene: -; j_gene: TRBJ1-1; len: 13; abundance: many; v_gene: TRBV6-1; CDR3nt: TGTGCCACGTCCATCAACAGGGTCACTGAAGCTTTCTTT; CDR3aa: CATSINRVTEAFF
d_gene: -; j_gene: TRBJ2-3; len: 13; abundance: few; v_gene: TRBV11-2; CDR3nt: TGTGCCAGCAGCTTGGGGTGGGGGGATACGCAGTATTTT; CDR3aa: CASSLGWGDTQYF
d_gene: -; j_gene: TRBJ1-5; len: 13; abundance: many; v_gene: TRBV2; CDR3nt: TGTGCCAGCCTTCGGGGGTCAAATCAGCCCCAGCATTTT; CDR3aa: CASLRGSNQPQHF
d_gene: -; j_gene: TRBJ1-4; len: 16; abundance: many; v_gene: TRBV6-5; CDR3nt: TGTGCCAGCAGTTACTCGGGGAGTGTAACTAATGAAAAACTGTTTTTT; CDR3aa: CASSYSGSVTNEKLFF
d_gene: TRBD1; j_gene: TRBJ2-6; len: 18; abundance: many; v_gene: TRBV12-3/TRBV12-4; CDR3nt: TGTGCCAGCAGTTTACGGGACAGGGGAGTCTCTGGGGCCAACGTCCTGACTTTC; CDR3aa: CASSLRDRGVSGANVLTF
d_gene: -; j_gene: TRBJ1-1; len: 12; abundance: many; v_gene: TRBV6-5; CDR3nt: TGTGCCAGCAGTTACGGGCGTACTGAAGCTTTCTTT; CDR3aa: CASSYGRTEAFF
d_gene: TRBD2; j_gene: TRBJ2-5; len: 15; abundance: many; v_gene: TRBV20-1; CDR3nt: TGCAGTGCCAGAGGCCTGGCGGGAGGCCAAGAGACCCAGTACTTC; CDR3aa: CSARGLAGGQETQYF
d_gene: TRBD1; j_gene: TRBJ2-3; len: 14; abundance: many; v_gene: TRBV6-1; CDR3nt: TGTGCCAGCAGAGGGGGGACAGGGCTGGGTACGCAGTATTTT; CDR3aa: CASRGGTGLGTQYF
d_gene: -; j_gene: TRBJ1-5; len: 15; abundance: many; v_gene: TRBV7-2; CDR3nt: TGTGCCAGCAGCTTAGGGGCAGCAAGCAATCAGCCCCAGCATTTT; CDR3aa: CASSLGAASNQPQHF
d_gene: -; j_gene: TRBJ1-4; len: 15; abundance: many; v_gene: TRBV7-2; CDR3nt: TGTGCCAGCAGCTCCACCCGACAGTGGGGGGAAAAACTGTTTTTT; CDR3aa: CASSSTRQWGEKLFF